These 2 T cell receptor beta chains were all obtained from the same sample, sequenced in a study of T cells in Graves' hyperthyroidism and ophthalmopathy. RNA transcripts were the template for amplifying TCR beta CDR3 regions. The TCR CDR3 first-round RT-PCR relied on the HTBI primer set. From the multiplex PCR reads, TCRdb called clonotypes with MiXCR, one entry per CDR3 protein. This table holds some 180,000 distinct CDR3 sequences, 15% to 20% found once. The sequenced sample consisted of blood. The receptor source for this set is a woman between 45 and 65 years old with Graves' hyperthyroidism.

This clonotype was counted many times. This chain connects TRBV10-3 to TRBJ1-1, with a tentative D call TRBD1 (5 bases). CDR3 length: 16 amino acids. Trimming shortened V by 3 bases and J by 0 bases, and 14 bases separated the two germline ends. The germline V gene encodes CDR1 ENHRY and CDR2 SYGVKD. The CDR3 sequence is CAISEIWTTMNTEAFF. The CDR3 nucleotides read TGTGCCATCAGTGAAATATGGACAACTATGAACACTGAAGCTTTCTTT.

This clonotype was seen repeatedly, ten times or more. The chain links TRBV9 to TRBJ1-1; 11 bases are a match to TRBD1. CDR1 and CDR2 (germline): SGDLS, YYNGEE. CDR3 size: 16 residues. V gave up 0 bases and J gave up 1 base; unmatched junction bases: 2. CDR3 region: CASSVGTGGGNTEAFF. The CDR3 bases are TGTGCCAGCAGCGTAGGGACAGGGGGCGGGAACACTGAAGCTTTCTTT.